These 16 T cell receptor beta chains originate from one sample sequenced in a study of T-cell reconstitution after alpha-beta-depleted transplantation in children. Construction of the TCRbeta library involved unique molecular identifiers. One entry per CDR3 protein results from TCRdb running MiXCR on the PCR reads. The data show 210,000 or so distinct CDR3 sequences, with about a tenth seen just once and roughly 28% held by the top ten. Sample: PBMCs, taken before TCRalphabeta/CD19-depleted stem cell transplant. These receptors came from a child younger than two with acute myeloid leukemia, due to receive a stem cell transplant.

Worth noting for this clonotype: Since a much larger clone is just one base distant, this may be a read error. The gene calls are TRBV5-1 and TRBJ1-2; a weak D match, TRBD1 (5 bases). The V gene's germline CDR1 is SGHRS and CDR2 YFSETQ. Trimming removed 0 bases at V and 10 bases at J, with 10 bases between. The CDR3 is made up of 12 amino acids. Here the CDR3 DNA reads TGCGCCAGCAGCTTGGCAGGGTCTCCCTACACCTTC. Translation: CASSLAGSPYTF.

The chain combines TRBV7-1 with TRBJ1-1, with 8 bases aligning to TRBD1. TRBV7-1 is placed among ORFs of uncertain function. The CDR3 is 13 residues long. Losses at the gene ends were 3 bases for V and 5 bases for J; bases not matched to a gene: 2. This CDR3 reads CASSSRTGTEAFF. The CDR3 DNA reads TGTGCCAGCAGCTCCAGGACAGGGACTGAAGCTTTCTTT.

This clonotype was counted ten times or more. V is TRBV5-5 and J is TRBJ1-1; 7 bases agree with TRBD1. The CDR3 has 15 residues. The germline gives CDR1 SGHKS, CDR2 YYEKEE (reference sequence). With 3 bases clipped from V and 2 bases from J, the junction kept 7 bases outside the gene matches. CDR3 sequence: CASSSTGTVNTEAFF. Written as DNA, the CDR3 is TGTGCCAGCAGCTCGACCGGGACAGTAAACACTGAAGCTTTCTTT.

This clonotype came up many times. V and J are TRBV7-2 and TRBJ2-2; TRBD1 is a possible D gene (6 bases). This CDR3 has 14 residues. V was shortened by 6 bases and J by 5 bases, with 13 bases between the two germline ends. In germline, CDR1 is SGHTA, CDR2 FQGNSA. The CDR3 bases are TGTGCCAGCAGTATACAGGGATATACCGGGGAGCTGTTTTTT. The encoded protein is CASSIQGYTGELFF.

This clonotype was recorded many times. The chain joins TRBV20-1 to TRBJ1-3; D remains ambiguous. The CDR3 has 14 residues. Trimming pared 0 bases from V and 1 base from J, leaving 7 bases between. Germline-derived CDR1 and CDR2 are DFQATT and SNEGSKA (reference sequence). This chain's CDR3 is CSARDLGSGNTIYF. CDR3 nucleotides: TGCAGTGCTAGAGATTTGGGTTCTGGAAACACCATATATTTT.

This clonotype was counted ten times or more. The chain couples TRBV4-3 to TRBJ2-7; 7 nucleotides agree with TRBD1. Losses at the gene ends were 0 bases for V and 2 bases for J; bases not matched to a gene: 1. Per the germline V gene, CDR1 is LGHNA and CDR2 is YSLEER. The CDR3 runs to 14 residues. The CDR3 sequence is CASSQETGTYEQYF. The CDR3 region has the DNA TGCGCCAGCAGCCAAGAGACAGGGACCTACGAGCAGTACTTC.

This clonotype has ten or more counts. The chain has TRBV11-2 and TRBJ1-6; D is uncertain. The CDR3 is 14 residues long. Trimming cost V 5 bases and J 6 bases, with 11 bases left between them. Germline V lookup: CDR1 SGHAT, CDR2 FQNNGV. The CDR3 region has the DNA TGTGCCAGCAGCCTTGTGGGGTTTAATTCACCCCTCCACTTT. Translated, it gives CASSLVGFNSPLHF.

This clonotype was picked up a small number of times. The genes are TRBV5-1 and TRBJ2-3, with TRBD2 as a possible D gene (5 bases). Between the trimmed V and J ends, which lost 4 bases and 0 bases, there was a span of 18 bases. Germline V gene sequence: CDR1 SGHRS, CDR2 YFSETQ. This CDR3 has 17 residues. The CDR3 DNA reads TGCGCCAGCAGCGCGGACCGGGGTGAAAGTAGCACAGATACGCAGTATTTT. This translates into CASSADRGESSTDTQYF. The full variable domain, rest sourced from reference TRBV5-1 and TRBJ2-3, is KAGVTQTPRYLIKTRGQQVTLSCSPISGHRSVSWYQQTPGQGLQFLFEYFSETQRNKGNFPGRFSGRQFSNSRSEMNVSTLELGDSALYLCASSADRGESSTDTQYFGPGTRLTVL.

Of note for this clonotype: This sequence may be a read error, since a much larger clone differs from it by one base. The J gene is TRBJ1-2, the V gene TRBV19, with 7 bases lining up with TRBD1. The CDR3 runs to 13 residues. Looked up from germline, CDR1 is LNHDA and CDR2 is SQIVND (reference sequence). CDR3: CASSMKGAGGSTF. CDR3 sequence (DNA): TGTGCCAGTAGTATGAAGGGGGCCGGAGGCTCCACCTTC.

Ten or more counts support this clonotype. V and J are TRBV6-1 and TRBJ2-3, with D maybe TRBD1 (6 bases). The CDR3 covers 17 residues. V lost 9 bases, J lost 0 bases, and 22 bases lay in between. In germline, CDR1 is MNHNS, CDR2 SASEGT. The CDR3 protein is CASTSEVWGQSTDTQYF. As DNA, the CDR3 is TGTGCCAGTACCTCTGAGGTTTGGGGGCAAAGCACAGATACGCAGTATTTT.

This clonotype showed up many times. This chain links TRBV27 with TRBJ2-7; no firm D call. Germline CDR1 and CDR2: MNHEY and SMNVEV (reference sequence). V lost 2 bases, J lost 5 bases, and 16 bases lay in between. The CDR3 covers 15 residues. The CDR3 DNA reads TGTGCCAGCAGTTTAAGGTGGGCCTGGGTGGACGAGCAGTACTTC. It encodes CASSLRWAWVDEQYF.

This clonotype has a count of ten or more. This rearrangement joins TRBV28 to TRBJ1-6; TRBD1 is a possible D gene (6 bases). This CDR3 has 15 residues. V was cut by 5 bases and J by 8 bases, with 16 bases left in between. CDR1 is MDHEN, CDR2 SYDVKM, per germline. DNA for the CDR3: TGTGCCAGCAGTCGGTCATCGACAGGTTATTCACCCCTCCACTTT. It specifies CASSRSSTGYSPLHF.

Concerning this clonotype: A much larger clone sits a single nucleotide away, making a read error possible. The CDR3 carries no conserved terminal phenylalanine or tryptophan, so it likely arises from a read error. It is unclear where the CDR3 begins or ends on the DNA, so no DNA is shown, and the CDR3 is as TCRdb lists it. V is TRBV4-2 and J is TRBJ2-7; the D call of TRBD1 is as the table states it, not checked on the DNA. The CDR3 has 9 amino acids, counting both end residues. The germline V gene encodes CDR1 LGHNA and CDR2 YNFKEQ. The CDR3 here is CASSQAPRG.

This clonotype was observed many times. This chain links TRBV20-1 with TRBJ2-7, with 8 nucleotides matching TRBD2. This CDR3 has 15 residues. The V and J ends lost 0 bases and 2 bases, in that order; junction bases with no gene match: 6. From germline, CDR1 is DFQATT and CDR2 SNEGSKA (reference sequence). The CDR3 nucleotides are TGCAGTGCTAGAGATATAACTAGCGGTCCCTACGAGCAGTACTTC. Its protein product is CSARDITSGPYEQYF.

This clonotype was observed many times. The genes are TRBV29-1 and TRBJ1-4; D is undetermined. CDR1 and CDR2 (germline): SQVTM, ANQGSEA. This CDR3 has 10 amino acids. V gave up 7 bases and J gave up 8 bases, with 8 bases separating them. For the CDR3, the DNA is TGCAGCGCCGGCGAAGAAAAACTGTTTTTT. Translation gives CSAGEEKLFF.

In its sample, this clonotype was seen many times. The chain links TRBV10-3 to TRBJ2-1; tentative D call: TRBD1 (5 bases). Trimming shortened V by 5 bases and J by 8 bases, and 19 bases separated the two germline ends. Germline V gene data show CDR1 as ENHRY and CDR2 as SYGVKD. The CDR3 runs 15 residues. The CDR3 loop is CAISPGQGALYEQFF. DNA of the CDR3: TGTGCCATCAGTCCCGGCCAGGGTGCCTTATATGAGCAGTTCTTC.